Listed below are T cell receptor beta chains from one sample, sequenced in a study of response to subunit inactivated influenza vaccine. TCRdb called the RT-PCR reads again in MiXCR, with one record for every CDR3 protein. The sample comprises some 500,000 distinct CDR3 sequences, approximately 15% of which are singletons, and less than 4% rests with the top ten. Specimen: CD4+ T cells sorted from PBMCs, collected around 25 months after vaccination. The receptor source for this set is a man aged 50-75 years who received an inactivated influenza vaccine. CDR3s include the opening cysteine and the closing phenylalanine or tryptophan. The order of the fields is CDR3 length, clone size, V gene, D gene, J gene, CDR3 protein, CDR3 DNA. D genes are given only for firm matches. Clone size is stated in some rows and not others, as once, few, many or a class when expanded.

CDR3 length: 17; clone size: NA; V gene: TRBV5-1; D gene: TRBD1; J gene: TRBJ2-3; CDR3 protein: CASSLGDRGWITDTQYF; CDR3 DNA: TGCGCCAGCAGCTTGGGGGACAGGGGTTGGATCACAGATACGCAGTATTTT
CDR3 length: 13; clone size: few; V gene: TRBV20-1; D gene: NA; J gene: TRBJ1-1; CDR3 protein: CSAPAQGNTEAFF; CDR3 DNA: TGCAGTGCTCCAGCACAGGGCAACACTGAAGCTTTCTTT
CDR3 length: 13; clone size: few; V gene: TRBV12-3/TRBV12-4; D gene: NA; J gene: TRBJ1-1; CDR3 protein: CASSPGGPTEAFF; CDR3 DNA: TGTGCCAGTTCCCCGGGCGGTCCCACTGAAGCTTTCTTT
CDR3 length: 17; clone size: few; V gene: TRBV20-1; D gene: NA; J gene: TRBJ1-1; CDR3 protein: CSAPVGGSPPTYTEAFF; CDR3 DNA: TGCAGTGCCCCTGTGGGCGGATCACCTCCGACGTACACTGAAGCTTTCTTT
CDR3 length: 13; clone size: many; V gene: TRBV6-1; D gene: NA; J gene: TRBJ1-5; CDR3 protein: CASSETGKQPQHF; CDR3 DNA: TGTGCCAGCAGTGAAACAGGCAAGCAGCCCCAGCATTTT
CDR3 length: 13; clone size: NA; V gene: TRBV4-2; D gene: NA; J gene: TRBJ2-1; CDR3 protein: CASSQDWNSERFF; CDR3 DNA: TGTGCCAGCAGCCAAGATTGGAACAGTGAGCGGTTCTTC
CDR3 length: 15; clone size: NA; V gene: TRBV2; D gene: TRBD1; J gene: TRBJ1-5; CDR3 protein: CASTPGQGGNQPQHF; CDR3 DNA: TGTGCCAGCACTCCCGGACAGGGGGGCAATCAGCCCCAGCATTTT
CDR3 length: 13; clone size: many; V gene: TRBV9; D gene: NA; J gene: TRBJ1-1; CDR3 protein: CASSARMDTEAFF; CDR3 DNA: TGTGCCAGCAGCGCCCGTATGGACACTGAAGCTTTCTTT
CDR3 length: 14; clone size: NA; V gene: TRBV6-1; D gene: NA; J gene: TRBJ1-5; CDR3 protein: CASSRWGNNQPQHF; CDR3 DNA: TGTGCCAGCAGCCGGTGGGGGAACAATCAGCCCCAGCATTTT
CDR3 length: 15; clone size: NA; V gene: TRBV3-1; D gene: NA; J gene: TRBJ1-2; CDR3 protein: CASSHFRERGYGYTF; CDR3 DNA: TGTGCCAGCAGCCACTTCAGGGAGCGGGGCTATGGCTACACCTTC
CDR3 length: 15; clone size: NA; V gene: TRBV12-3/TRBV12-4; D gene: TRBD1; J gene: TRBJ2-1; CDR3 protein: CASSLPLTGGYEQFF; CDR3 DNA: TGTGCCAGCAGTTTACCTCTTACAGGGGGCTATGAGCAGTTCTTC
CDR3 length: 14; clone size: NA; V gene: TRBV7-2; D gene: NA; J gene: TRBJ2-7; CDR3 protein: CASGATGPSYEQYF; CDR3 DNA: TGTGCCAGCGGCGCCACGGGGCCATCCTACGAGCAGTACTTC
CDR3 length: 15; clone size: NA; V gene: TRBV11-2; D gene: NA; J gene: TRBJ2-3; CDR3 protein: CASSLAGLPRDTQYF; CDR3 DNA: TGTGCCAGCAGCTTAGCTGGATTACCCAGGGATACGCAGTATTTT
CDR3 length: 14; clone size: few; V gene: TRBV7-2; D gene: NA; J gene: TRBJ2-7; CDR3 protein: CASSSFQLYYEQYF; CDR3 DNA: TGTGCCAGCAGCTCTTTCCAGTTATACTACGAGCAGTACTTC
CDR3 length: 16; clone size: many; V gene: TRBV25-1; D gene: NA; J gene: TRBJ2-6; CDR3 protein: CASSEYGRAGANVLTF; CDR3 DNA: TGTGCCAGCAGTGAATATGGCAGGGCTGGGGCCAACGTCCTGACTTTC
CDR3 length: 13; clone size: NA; V gene: TRBV20-1; D gene: NA; J gene: TRBJ2-1; CDR3 protein: CSARDRGGNEQFF; CDR3 DNA: TGCAGTGCTAGAGACAGGGGAGGTAATGAGCAGTTCTTC
CDR3 length: 14; clone size: few; V gene: TRBV9; D gene: TRBD2; J gene: TRBJ2-1; CDR3 protein: CASSRGGYYNEQFF; CDR3 DNA: TGTGCCAGCAGCCGGGGGGGCTACTACAATGAGCAGTTCTTC
CDR3 length: 13; clone size: few; V gene: TRBV18; D gene: NA; J gene: TRBJ2-7; CDR3 protein: CASSVQGLGEQYF; CDR3 DNA: TGTGCCAGCTCAGTCCAGGGACTGGGCGAGCAGTACTTC
CDR3 length: 15; clone size: NA; V gene: TRBV20-1; D gene: TRBD2; J gene: TRBJ2-1; CDR3 protein: CSATPTSGQHNEQFF; CDR3 DNA: TGCAGTGCTACCCCAACTAGCGGACAACACAATGAGCAGTTCTTC
CDR3 length: 15; clone size: NA; V gene: TRBV7-2; D gene: TRBD1; J gene: TRBJ1-4; CDR3 protein: CASSLGQGAREKLFF; CDR3 DNA: TGTGCCAGCAGCTTAGGGCAGGGGGCAAGAGAAAAACTGTTTTTT